The subject of this entry is one TCR beta chain. The data are from a study of shared clonotypes between healthy human individuals. Donors comprised only Caucasian adults living in Nashville, Tennessee. TCRdb's copy holds only in-frame clones and misses some; the assay was immunoSEQ multiplex PCR. This sample has roughly 1,000,000 clones; 70% to 80% occur once, and the top ten carry around 0.6%. The V end was cut by 2 bases, the J end by 6 bases, with 19 bases between. Germline loops: CDR1 LGHNA, CDR2 YSLEER. The CDR3 totals 17 residues. This sequence joins TRBV4-3 and TRBJ2-2; D may be TRBD1 (7 bases). Sequencing used memory CD4+ T cells from PBMCs. Subset denoted: CD45RA-negative fraction. The sequence was obtained from a man between 18 and 35 years old in good health. Some clones in this sample may be carry-over from other donors' samples. The CDR3: CASSQPIELRGAGELFF. The CDR3 bases are TGCGCCAGCAGCCAACCAATTGAACTCAGGGGGGCCGGGGAGCTGTTTTTT.